This T cell receptor (beta chain) was retrieved from a study of blood T cells in healthy people across ages. Study-wide points: The study lacked donor CMV status, which possibly confounded expanded clonotype changes.

Healthy individuals of Caucasian origin from Russia, aged roughly 6 to 100, served as donors. V was trimmed by 0 bases and J by 2 bases, leaving 11 bases between them. Germline V gene data show CDR1 as DFQATT and CDR2 as SNEGSKA (reference sequence). The CDR3 covers 15 residues. This clonotype was observed a few times. Its target is unknown. PCR was performed a second time for roughly 7 to 11 cycles using a sample-barcoded 5' primer and a J-beta primer mix. CDR3-containing paired-end reads numbering at least 2.5 million came from each sample. TCRdb independently ran MiXCR on the 5' RACE reads; one entry per CDR3 protein. The sample includes around 650,000 distinct CDR3 sequences, approximately 30% of them seen just once.

Sample: blood. The rearrangement joins TRBV20-1 to TRBJ2-1; D may be TRBD2 (6 bases). This TCR was sampled from a woman at least 80 years old in good health. CDR3 DNA sequence: TGCAGTGCTAGAGACTCCGGGACTCCCTACAATGAGCAGTTCTTC. This sequence encodes CSARDSGTPYNEQFF.